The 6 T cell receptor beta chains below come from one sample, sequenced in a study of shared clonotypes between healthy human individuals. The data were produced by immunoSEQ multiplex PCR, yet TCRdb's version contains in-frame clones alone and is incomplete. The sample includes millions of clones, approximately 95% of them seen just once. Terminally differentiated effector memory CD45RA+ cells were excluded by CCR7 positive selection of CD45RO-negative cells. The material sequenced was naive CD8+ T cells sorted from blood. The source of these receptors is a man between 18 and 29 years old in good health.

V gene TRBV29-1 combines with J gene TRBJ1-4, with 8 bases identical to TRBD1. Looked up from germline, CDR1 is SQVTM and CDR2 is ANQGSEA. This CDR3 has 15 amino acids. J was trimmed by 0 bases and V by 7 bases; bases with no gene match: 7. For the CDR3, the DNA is TGCAGCGCCGGACAGGGTCCTACAACTAATGAAAAACTGTTTTTT. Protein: CSAGQGPTTNEKLFF.

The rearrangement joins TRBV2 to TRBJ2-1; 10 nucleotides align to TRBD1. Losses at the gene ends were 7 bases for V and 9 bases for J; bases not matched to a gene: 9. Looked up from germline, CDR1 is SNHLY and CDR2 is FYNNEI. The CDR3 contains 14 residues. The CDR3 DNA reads TGTGCCAGCACCCCTCCGGGACAGGGGATTGAGCAGTTCTTC. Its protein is CASTPPGQGIEQFF.

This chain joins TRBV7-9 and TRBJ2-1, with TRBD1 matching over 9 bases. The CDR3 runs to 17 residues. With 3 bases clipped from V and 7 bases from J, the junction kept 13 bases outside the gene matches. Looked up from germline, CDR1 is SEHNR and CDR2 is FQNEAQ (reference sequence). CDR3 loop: CASSFPPGTGLGNEQFF. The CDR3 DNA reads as TGTGCCAGCAGCTTCCCACCCGGGACAGGGCTGGGAAATGAGCAGTTCTTC.

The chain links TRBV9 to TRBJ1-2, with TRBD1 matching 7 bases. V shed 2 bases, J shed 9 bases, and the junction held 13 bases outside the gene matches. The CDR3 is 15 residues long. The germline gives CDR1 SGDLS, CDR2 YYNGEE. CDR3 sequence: CASSVSTEGAGSYTF. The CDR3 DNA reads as TGTGCCAGCAGCGTTTCCACTGAGGGGGCCGGGAGCTACACCTTC.

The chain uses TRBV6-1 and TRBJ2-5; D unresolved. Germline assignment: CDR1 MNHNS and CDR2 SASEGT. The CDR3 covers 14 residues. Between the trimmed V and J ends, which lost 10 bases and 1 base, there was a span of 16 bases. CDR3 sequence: CATKPGVIQETQYF. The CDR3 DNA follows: TGTGCCACGAAACCTGGCGTAATCCAAGAGACCCAGTACTTC.

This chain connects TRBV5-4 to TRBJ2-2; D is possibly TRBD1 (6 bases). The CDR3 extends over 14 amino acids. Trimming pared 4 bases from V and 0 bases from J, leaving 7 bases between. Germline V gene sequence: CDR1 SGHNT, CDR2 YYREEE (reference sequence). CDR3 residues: CASSGTPNTGELFF. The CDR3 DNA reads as TGTGCCAGCAGCGGGACACCGAACACCGGGGAGCTGTTTTTT. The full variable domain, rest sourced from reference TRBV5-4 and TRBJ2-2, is ETGVTQSPTHLIKTRGQQVTLRCSSQSGHNTVSWYQQALGQGPQFIFQYYREEENGRGNFPPRFSGLQFPNYSSELNVNALELDDSALYLCASSGTPNTGELFFGEGSRLTVL.